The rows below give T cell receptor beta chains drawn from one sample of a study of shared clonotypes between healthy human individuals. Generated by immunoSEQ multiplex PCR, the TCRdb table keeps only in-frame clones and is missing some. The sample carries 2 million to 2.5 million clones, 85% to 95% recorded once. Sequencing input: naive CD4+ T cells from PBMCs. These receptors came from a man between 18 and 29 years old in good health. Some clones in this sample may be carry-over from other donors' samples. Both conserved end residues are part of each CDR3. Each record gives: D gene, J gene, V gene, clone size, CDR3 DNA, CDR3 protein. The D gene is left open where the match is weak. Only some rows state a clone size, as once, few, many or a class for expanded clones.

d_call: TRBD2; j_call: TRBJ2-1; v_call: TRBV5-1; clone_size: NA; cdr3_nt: TGCGCCAGCAGCGTATGGACTAGCGGCTCCTACAATGAGCAGTTCTTC; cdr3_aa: CASSVWTSGSYNEQFF
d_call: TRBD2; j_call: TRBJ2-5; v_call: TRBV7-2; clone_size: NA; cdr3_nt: TGTGCCAGCAGCTTATACGGGAGGGTAGAGACCCAGTACTTC; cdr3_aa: CASSLYGRVETQYF
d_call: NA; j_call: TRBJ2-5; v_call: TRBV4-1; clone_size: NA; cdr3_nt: TGCGCCAGCAGCCTCCGGACTAACACCCAAGAGACCCAGTACTTC; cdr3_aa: CASSLRTNTQETQYF
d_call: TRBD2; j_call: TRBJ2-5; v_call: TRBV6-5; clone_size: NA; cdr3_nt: TGTGCCAGCCGCAGCGGGGGGGAGACCCAGTACTTC; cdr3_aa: CASRSGGETQYF
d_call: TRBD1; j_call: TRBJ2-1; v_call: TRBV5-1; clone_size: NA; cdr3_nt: TGCGCCAGCAGCGAAAGTGACAGGGTTGGTAGGAATGAGCAGTTCTTC; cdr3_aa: CASSESDRVGRNEQFF
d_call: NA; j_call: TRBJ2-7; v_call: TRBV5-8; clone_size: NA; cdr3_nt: TGTGCCAGCAGCTTGTTGTCCGAGCAGTACTTC; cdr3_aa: CASSLLSEQYF
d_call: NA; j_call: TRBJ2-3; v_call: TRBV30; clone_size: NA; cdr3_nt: TGTGCCTGGAGTGTGAGGAGGGGCGCAGATACGCAGTATTTT; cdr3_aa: CAWSVRRGADTQYF
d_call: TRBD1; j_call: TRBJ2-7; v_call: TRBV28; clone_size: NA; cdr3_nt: TGTGCCAGCAACTCGGGACAGGTTGCCTACGAGCAGTACTTC; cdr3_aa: CASNSGQVAYEQYF
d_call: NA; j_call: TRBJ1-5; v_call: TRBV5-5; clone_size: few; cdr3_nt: TGTGCCAGCAGCTTAAACGGGCAGCCCCAGCATTTT; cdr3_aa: CASSLNGQPQHF
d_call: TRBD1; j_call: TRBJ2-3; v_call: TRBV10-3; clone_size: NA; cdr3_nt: TGTGCCATCAGTCGACAGGGTCCATCGCTAAGCACAGATACGCAGTATTTT; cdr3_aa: CAISRQGPSLSTDTQYF
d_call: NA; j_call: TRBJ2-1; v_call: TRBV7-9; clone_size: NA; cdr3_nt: TGTGCCAGCAGCTTAGCCCGAAGCGGAGTGGCCTGGGGGCAGTTCTTC; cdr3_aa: CASSLARSGVAWGQFF
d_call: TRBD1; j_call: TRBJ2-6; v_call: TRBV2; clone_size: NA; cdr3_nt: TGTGCCAGCAGGGACCATCCCGGGACAGGGTCTGGGGCCAACGTCCTGACTTTC; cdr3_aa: CASRDHPGTGSGANVLTF
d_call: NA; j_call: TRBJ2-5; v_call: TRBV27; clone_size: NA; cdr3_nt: TGTGCCAGCAGTTATCGAGAGACCCAGTACTTC; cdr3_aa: CASSYRETQYF
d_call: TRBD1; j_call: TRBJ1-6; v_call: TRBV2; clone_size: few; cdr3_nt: TGTGCCAGCCAGGGACAGCAGCCACCCCTCCACTTT; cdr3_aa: CASQGQQPPLHF
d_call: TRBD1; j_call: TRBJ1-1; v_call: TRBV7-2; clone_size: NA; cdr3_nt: TGTGCCAGCAGCTTACGACAGGGGGCGGCCAACACTGAAGCTTTCTTT; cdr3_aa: CASSLRQGAANTEAFF
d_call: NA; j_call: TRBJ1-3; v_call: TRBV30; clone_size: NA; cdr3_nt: TGTGCCTGGAGTAACCCCATTGGAAACACCATATATTTT; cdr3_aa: CAWSNPIGNTIYF
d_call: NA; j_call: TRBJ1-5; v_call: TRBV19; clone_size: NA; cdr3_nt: TGTGCCAGTAGTCGGGGGGGGCACAGGGAGTATCAGCCCCAGCATTTT; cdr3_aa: CASSRGGHREYQPQHF
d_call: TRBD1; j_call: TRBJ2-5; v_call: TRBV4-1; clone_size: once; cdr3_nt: TGCGCCAGCAGCCCCGACAGGGGGATCCTCCAAGAGACCCAGTACTTC; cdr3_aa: CASSPDRGILQETQYF
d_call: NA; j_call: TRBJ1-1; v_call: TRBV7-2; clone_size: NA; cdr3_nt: TGTGCCAGCAGCTTCCCGAGTGGCACTGAAGCTTTCTTT; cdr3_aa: CASSFPSGTEAFF
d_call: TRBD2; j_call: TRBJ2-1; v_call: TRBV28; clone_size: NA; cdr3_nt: TGTGCCAGCAGTTTCTTACAGGGACTAGCGGGAGGTGTTGAGCAGTTCTTC; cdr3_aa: CASSFLQGLAGGVEQFF
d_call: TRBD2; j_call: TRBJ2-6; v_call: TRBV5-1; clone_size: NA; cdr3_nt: TGCGCCAGCAGCCCCGGGACTACCCTCCCCGGGGCCAACGTCCTGACTTTC; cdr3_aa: CASSPGTTLPGANVLTF
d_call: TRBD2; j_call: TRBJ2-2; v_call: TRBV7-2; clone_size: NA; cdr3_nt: TGTGCCAGCATGACTAGCTCGAACACCGGGGAGCTGTTTTTT; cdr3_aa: CASMTSSNTGELFF
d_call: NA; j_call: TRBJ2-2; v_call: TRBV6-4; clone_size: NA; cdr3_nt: TGTGCCAGCAGTGCACAGGGTGTCGGGGGGGAGCTGTTTTTT; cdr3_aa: CASSAQGVGGELFF
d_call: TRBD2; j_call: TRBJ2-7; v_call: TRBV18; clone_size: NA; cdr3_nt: TGTGCCAGCTCACCACCGCGGACTAGCTACGAGCAGTACTTC; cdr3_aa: CASSPPRTSYEQYF
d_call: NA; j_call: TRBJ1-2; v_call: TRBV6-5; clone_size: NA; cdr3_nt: TGTGCCAGCAGCACGGGGGAATCCCTGGGGGGCTACACCTTC; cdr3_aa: CASSTGESLGGYTF
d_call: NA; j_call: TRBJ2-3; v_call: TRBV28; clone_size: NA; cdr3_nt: TGTGCCAGCAGTTCTCCCGGACAGTACCGCACAGATACGCAGTATTTT; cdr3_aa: CASSSPGQYRTDTQYF
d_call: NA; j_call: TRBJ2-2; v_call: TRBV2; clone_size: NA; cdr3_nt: TGTGCCAGCAGTGTGGTCCCGCAGGACAGGGAGCTGTTTTTT; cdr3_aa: CASSVVPQDRELFF
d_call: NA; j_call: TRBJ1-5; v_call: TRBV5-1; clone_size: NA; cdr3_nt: TGCGCCAGCAGCTTGGTGTCAGGGGCTCAGCCCCAGCATTTT; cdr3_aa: CASSLVSGAQPQHF
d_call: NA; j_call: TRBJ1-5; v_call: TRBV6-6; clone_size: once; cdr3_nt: TGTGCCAGCAGCCAAGGACGGAATAATCAGCCCCAGCATTTT; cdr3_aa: CASSQGRNNQPQHF
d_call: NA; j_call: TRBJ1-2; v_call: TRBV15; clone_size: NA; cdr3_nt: TGTGCCACCAGCAGGCGTCCCAGTAACTATGGCTACACCTTC; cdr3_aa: CATSRRPSNYGYTF
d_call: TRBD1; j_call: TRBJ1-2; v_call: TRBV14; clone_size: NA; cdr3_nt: TGTGCCAGCAGCCAAAGTTACAGAGGGGTGACAGGGGAAAGTGGCTACACCTTC; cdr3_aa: CASSQSYRGVTGESGYTF
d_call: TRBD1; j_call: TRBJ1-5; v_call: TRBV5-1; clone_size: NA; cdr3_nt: TGCGCCAGCAGCTGGACAGGGGACAATCAGCCCCAGCATTTT; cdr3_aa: CASSWTGDNQPQHF
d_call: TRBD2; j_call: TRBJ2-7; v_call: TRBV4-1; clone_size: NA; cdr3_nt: TGCGCCAGCAGCCAAAAACAGGGGACTAGCTTCCCCTACGAGCAGTACTTC; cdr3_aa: CASSQKQGTSFPYEQYF
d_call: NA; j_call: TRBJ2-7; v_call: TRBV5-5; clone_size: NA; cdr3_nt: TGTGCCAGCAGCCCTATCGGCGGTACCTCCTACGAGCAGTACTTC; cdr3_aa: CASSPIGGTSYEQYF
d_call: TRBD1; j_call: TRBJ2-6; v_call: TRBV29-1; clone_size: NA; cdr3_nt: TGCAGCGTTGGGGGACAGGGGGCCCCTGGGGCCAACGTCCTGACTTTC; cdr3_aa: CSVGGQGAPGANVLTF
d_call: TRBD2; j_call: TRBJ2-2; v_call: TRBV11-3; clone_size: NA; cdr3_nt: TGTGCCAGCAGCTTAGGAGGGAGGGTCGCCGGGGAGCTGTTTTTT; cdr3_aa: CASSLGGRVAGELFF
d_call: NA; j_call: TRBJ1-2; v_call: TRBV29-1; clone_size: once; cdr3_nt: TGCAGCGTTGCATGGACCCAGGGCGATGGCTACACCTTC; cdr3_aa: CSVAWTQGDGYTF
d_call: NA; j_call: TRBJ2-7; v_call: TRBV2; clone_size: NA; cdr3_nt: TGTGCCAGCAGTGAGGCTACAGGGAAAACCTACGAGCAGTACTTC; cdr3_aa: CASSEATGKTYEQYF
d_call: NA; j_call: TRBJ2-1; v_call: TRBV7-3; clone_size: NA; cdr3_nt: TGTGCCAGCAGCTTAATGGACGGGAATGAGCAGTTCTTC; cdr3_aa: CASSLMDGNEQFF
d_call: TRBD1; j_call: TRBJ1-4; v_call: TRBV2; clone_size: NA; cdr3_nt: TGTGCCAGCGCTGGACAGGGGAATGAAAAACTGTTTTTT; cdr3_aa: CASAGQGNEKLFF
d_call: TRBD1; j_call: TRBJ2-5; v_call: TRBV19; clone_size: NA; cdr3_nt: TGTGCCAGTAGGGAACCAGGGGGCTTGGAGACCCAGTACTTC; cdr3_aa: CASREPGGLETQYF
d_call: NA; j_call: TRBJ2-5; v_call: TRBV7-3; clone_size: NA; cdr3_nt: TGTGCCAGCAGCCCGGGGGCCGGGACCCCGACCCAGTACTTC; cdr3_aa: CASSPGAGTPTQYF
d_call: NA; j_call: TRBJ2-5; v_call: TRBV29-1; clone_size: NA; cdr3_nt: TGCAGCGTTACCACAGGGTCGAAGAAAGAGACCCAGTACTTC; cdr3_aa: CSVTTGSKKETQYF
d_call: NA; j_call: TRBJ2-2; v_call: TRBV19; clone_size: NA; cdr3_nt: TGTGCCAGTAGTATAGGTCAACACACCGGGGAGCTGTTTTTT; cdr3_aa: CASSIGQHTGELFF
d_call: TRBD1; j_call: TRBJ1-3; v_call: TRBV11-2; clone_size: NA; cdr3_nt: TGTGCCAGCAGCCCCGACAGGGTTTCTGGAAACACCATATATTTT; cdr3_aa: CASSPDRVSGNTIYF
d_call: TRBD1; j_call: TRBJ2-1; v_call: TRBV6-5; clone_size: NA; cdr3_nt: TGTGCCAGCAGATTGGGACAGGGTTTCTACAATGAGCAGTTCTTC; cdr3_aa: CASRLGQGFYNEQFF
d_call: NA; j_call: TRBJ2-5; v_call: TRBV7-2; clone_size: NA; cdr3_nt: TGTGCCAGCAGCTGGGGGAGGCTAGAGACCCAGTACTTC; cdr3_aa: CASSWGRLETQYF
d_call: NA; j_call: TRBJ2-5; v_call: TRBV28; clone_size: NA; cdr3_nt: TGTGCCAGCAGTACTCCGGGACCGCAAGAGACCCAGTACTTC; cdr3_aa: CASSTPGPQETQYF
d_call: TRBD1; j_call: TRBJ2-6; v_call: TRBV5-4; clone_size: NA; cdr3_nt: TGTGCCAGCAGCTTCGTAGGACAGGGTTCCTCTGGGGCCAACGTCCTGACTTTC; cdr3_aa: CASSFVGQGSSGANVLTF
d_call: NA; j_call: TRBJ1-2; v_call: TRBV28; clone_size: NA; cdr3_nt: TGTGCCAGCAGTAGGTCTGGGACAATCGGCTACACCTTC; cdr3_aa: CASSRSGTIGYTF
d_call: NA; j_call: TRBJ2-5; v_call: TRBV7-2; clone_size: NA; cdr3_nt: TGTGCCAGCAGCCACCTCCGGGAGACCCAGTACTTC; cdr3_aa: CASSHLRETQYF
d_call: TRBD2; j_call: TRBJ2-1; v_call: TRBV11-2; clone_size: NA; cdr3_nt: TGTGCCAGCGATGCGGCGGGAGGCGTCGGTGAGCAGTTCTTC; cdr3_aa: CASDAAGGVGEQFF
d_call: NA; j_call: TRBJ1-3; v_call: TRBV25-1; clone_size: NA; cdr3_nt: TGTGCCAGCAGTAGAGGAAACACCATATATTTT; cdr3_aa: CASSRGNTIYF
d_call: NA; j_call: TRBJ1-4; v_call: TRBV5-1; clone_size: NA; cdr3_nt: TGCGCCAGCAGCCACGGGGGGACGGCCCCTGAGGAACTGTTTTTT; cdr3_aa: CASSHGGTAPEELFF
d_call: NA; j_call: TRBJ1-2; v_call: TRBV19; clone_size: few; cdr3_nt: TGTGCCAGTAGGAAGTACGGGGACTACACCTTC; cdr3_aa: CASRKYGDYTF
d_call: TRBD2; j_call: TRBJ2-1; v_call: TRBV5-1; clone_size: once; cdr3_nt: TGCGCCAGCAGTCCCCCCTCTAGCGGGAGAGTCAATGAGCAGTTCTTC; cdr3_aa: CASSPPSSGRVNEQFF
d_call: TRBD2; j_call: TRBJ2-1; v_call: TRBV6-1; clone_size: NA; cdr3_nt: TGTGCCAGCAGCCTTAGCGGGGGCTCCAAGGAGCAGTTCTTC; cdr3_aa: CASSLSGGSKEQFF
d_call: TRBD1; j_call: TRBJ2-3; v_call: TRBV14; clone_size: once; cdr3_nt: TGTGCCAGTCAAACAGGGGCCCTCACAGATACGCAGTATTTT; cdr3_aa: CASQTGALTDTQYF
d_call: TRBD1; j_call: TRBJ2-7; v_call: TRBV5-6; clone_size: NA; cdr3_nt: TGTGCCAGCAGCTTTGGCAGGGGGCACGACGAGCAGTACTTC; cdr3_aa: CASSFGRGHDEQYF
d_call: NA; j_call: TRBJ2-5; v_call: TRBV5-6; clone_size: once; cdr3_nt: TGTGCCAGCAGACGTAGGTCATGGCAAGAGACCCAGTACTTC; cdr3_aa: CASRRRSWQETQYF